This TCR beta chain was identified during a study of T cell changes during pregnancy in multiple sclerosis. V was pared by 1 base and J by 2 bases, with 5 bases of the junction left unmatched. CDR1 SGHRS and CDR2 YFSETQ come from the germline V gene. The CDR3 sequence is 17 residues long. Generated by immunoSEQ multiplex PCR, the TCRdb table keeps only in-frame clones and is missing some. In the table there are 35,000 to 45,000 clones, roughly 93% of which are singletons. This specimen consisted of CD4+ T cells from peripheral blood mononuclear cells, obtained in the first trimester of pregnancy. The clonotype originates from a female donor with multiple sclerosis, enrolled in a pregnancy study. The rearrangement uses TRBV5-1 and TRBJ2-7, with 14 bases identical to TRBD2. CDR3 protein: CASSLTGTSGGPYEQYF. The CDR3 bases are TGCGCCAGCAGCTTGACCGGGACTAGCGGGGGCCCCTACGAGCAGTACTTC.